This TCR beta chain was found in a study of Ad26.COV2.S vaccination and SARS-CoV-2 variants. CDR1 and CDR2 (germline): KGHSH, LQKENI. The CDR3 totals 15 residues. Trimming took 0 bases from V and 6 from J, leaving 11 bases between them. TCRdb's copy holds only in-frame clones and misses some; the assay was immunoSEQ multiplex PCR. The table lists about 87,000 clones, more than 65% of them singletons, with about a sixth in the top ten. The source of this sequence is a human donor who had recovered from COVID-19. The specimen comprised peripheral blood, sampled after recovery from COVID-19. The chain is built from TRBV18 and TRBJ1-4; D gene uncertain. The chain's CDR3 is CASSPPQARDEKLFF. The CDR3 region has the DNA TGTGCCAGCTCACCACCTCAGGCCCGGGATGAAAAACTGTTTTTT.